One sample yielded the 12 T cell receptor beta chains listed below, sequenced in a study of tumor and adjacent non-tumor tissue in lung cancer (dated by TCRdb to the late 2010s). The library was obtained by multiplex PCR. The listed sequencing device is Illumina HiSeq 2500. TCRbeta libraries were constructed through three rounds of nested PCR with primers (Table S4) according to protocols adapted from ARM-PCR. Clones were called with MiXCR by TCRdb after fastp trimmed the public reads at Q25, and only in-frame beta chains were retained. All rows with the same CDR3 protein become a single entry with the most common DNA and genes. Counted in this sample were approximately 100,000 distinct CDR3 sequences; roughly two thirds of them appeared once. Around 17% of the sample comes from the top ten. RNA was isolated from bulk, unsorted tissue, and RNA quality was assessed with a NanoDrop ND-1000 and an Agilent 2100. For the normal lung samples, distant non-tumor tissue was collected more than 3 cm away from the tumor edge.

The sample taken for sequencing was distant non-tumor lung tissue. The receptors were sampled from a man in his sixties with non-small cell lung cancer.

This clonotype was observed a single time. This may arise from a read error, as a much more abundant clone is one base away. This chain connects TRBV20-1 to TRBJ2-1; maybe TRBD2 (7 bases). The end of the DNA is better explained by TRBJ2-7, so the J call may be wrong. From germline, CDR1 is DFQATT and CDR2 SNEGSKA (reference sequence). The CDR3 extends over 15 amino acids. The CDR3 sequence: CSAGGGLAGYNEQYF. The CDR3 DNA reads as TGCAGTGCTGGGGGGGGGCTAGCAGGATACAATGAGCAGTACTTC.

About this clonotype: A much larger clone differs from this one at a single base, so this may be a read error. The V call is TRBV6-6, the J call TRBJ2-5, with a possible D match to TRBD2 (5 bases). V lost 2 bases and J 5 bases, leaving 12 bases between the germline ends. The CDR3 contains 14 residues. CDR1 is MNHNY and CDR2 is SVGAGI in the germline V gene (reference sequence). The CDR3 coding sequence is TGTGCCAGCAGTTACGTGGGAGCCAGTGAGACCCAGTACTTC. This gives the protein CASSYVGASETQYF.

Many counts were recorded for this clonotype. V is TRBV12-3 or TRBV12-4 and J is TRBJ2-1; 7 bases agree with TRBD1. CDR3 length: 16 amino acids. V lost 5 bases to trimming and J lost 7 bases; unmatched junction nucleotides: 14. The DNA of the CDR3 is TGTGCCAGCAGTCCCAAGGGACAGAATTTGGCAAATGAGCAGTTCTTC. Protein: CASSPKGQNLANEQFF.

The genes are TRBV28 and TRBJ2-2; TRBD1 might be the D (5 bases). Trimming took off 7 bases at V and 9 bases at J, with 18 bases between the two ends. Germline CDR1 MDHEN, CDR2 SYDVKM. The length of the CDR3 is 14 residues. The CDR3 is CASIGALKTRELFF. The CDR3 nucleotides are TGTGCCAGCATAGGGGCGCTCAAAACCCGGGAGCTGTTTTTT.

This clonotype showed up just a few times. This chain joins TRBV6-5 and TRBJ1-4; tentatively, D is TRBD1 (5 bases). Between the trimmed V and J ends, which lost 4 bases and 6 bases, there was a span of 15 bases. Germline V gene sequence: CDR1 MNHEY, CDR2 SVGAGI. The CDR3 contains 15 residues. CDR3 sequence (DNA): TGTGCCAGCAGTTGCGCCGGGGCTCCGGATGAAAAACTGTTTTTT. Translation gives CASSCAGAPDEKLFF.

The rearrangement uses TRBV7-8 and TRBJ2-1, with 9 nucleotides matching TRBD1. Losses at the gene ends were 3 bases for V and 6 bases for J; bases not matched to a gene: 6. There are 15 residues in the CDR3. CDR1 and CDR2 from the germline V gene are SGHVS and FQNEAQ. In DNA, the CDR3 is TGTGCCAGCAGCTTGGGGACAGGGAATATCAATGAGCAGTTCTTC. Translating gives CASSLGTGNINEQFF. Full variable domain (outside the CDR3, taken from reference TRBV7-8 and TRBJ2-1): GAGVSQSPRYKVAKRGQDVALRCDPISGHVSLFWYQQALGQGPEFLTYFQNEAQLDKSGLPSDRFFAERPEGSVSTLKIQRTQQEDSAVYLCASSLGTGNINEQFFGPGTRLTVL.

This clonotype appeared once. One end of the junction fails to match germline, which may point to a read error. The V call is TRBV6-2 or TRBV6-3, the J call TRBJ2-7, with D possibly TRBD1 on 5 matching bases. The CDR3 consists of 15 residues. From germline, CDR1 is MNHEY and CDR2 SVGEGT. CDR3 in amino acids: CSSSSAGAASYEQYF. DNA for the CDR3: TGTTCCAGCAGTTCGGCTGGGGCAGCCTCATACGAGCAGTACTTC.

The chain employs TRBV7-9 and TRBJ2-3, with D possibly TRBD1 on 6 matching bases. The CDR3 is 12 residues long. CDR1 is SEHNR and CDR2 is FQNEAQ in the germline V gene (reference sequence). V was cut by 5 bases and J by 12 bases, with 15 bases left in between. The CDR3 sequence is CASSIVGGAQYF. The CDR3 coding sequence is TGTGCCAGCAGCATAGTAGGGGGTGCTCAGTATTTT.

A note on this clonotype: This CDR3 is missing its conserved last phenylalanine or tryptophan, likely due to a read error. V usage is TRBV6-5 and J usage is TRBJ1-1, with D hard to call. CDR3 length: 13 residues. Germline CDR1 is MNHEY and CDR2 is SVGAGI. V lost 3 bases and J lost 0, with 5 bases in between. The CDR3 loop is CASSYRVNTEAFY. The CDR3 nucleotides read TGTGCCAGCAGTTATCGGGTGAACACTGAAGCTTTCTAT.

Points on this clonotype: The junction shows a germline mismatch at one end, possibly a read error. CDR3: CASGYSSGSPHEHFF. In DNA, the CDR3 is TGTGCCAGCGGTTACTCTAGCGGGAGCCCCCATGAGCACTTCTTC. This chain joins TRBV6-2 or TRBV6-3 and TRBJ2-1; 10 bases agree with TRBD2. The germline V gene has CDR1 MNHEY and CDR2 SVGEGT. The CDR3 extends over 15 amino acids.

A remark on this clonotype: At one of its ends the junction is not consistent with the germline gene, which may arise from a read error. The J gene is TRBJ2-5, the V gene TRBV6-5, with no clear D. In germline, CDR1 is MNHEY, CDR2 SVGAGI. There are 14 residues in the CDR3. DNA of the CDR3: TGCGCCAGCAGTTACTCGGTCACCGGGGAGACCCAGTACTTC. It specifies CASSYSVTGETQYF.

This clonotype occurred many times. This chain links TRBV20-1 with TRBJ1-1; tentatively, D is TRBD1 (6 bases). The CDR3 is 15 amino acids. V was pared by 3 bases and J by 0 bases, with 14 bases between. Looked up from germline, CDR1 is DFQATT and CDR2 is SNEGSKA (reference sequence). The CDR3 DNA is TGCAGTGCTAGTACGACAGGAGGAATGAACACTGAAGCTTTCTTT. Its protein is CSASTTGGMNTEAFF.